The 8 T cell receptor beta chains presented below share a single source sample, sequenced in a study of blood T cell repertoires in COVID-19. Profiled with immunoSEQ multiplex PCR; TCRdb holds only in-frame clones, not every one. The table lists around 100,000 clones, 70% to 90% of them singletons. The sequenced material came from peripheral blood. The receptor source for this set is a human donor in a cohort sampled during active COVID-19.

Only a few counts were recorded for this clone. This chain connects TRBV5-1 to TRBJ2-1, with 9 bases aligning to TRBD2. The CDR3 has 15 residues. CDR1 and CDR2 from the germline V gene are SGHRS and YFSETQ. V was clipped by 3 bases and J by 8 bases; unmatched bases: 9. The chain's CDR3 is CASSSQGLAVDEQFF. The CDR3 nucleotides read TGCGCCAGCAGCTCACAGGGACTAGCTGTCGATGAGCAGTTCTTC.

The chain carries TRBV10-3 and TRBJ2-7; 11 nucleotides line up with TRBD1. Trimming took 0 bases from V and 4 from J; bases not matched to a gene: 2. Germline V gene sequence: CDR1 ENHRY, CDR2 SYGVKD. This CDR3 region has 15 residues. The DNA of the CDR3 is TGTGCCATCAGTGAGTCGGACAGGGGGCTGTACGAGCAGTACTTC. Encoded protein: CAISESDRGLYEQYF.

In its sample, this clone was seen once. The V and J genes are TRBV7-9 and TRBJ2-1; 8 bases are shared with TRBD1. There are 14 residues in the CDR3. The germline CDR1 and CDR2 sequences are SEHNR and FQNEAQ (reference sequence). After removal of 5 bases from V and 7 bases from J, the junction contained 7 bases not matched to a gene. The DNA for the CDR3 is TGTGCCAGCAGCAGCAGGACAGGGCATAATGAGCAGTTCTTC. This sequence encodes CASSSRTGHNEQFF. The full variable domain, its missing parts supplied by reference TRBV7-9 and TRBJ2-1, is DTGVSQNPRHKITKRGQNVTFRCDPISEHNRLYWYRQTLGQGPEFLTYFQNEAQLEKSRLLSDRFSAERPKGSFSTLEIQRTEQGDSAMYLCASSSRTGHNEQFFGPGTRLTVL.

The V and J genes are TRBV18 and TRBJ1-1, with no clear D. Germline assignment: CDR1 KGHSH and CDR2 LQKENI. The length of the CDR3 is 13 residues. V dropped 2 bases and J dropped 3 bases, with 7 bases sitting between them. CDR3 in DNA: TGTGCCAGCTCACCATGGAGTTACACTGAAGCTTTCTTT. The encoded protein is CASSPWSYTEAFF.

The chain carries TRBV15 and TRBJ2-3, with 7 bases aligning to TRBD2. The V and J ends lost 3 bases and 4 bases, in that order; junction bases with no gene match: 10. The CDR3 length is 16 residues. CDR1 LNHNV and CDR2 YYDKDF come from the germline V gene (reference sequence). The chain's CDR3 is CATSSQSGVGADTQYF. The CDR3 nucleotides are TGTGCCACCAGCAGTCAAAGCGGGGTCGGCGCAGATACGCAGTATTTT.

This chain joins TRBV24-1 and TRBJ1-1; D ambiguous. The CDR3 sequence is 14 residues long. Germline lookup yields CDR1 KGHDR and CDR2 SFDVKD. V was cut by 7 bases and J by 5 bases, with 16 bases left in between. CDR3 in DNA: TGTGCCACCAGAGCCACAGCGGACGGTACTGAAGCTTTCTTT. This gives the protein CATRATADGTEAFF.

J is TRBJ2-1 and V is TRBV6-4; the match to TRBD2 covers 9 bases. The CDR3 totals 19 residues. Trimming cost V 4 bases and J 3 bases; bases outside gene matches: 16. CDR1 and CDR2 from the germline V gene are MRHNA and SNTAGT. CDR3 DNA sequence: TGTGCCAGCAGTGGCCCTGGGGCGGGGGGGCCCGCTGACTACAATGAGCAGTTCTTC. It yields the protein CASSGPGAGGPADYNEQFF.

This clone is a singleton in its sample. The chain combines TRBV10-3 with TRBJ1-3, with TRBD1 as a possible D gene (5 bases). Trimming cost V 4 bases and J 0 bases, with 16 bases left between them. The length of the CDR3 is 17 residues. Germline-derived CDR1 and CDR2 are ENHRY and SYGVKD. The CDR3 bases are TGTGCCATCAGTGGGATAGCCACAGGCACCTCTGGAAACACCATATATTTT. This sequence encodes CAISGIATGTSGNTIYF.